The present T cell receptor (beta chain) was sequenced within a study of shared clonotypes between healthy human individuals (TCRdb year 2020). The study in broad terms: A few men and a couple of women, aged 18 to 49 years, made up the cohort. For each donor, CD4 naive and CD4 memory were each given three plates, CD8 naive was given two plates, and CD8 memory was given one plate. To estimate repertoire size and how much clonotypes are shared between individuals, the study performed deep sequencing of blood TCR repertoires from five healthy adults. To increase sequencing depth and limit assay-specific biases, TCR repertoire library preparation and sequencing were carried out by different laboratories using diverse techniques. Each donor's leukapheresis produced roughly between roughly 0.9 and 9 billion PBMCs.

The donors were healthy, HIV-negative adults who had no recently reported acute infections or vaccinations. Only Caucasian adults living in Nashville, Tennessee, USA were represented among the donors. Magnetic negative selection was used to enrich CD4+ T cells, after which naive cells were positively selected on CD45RA and the negative fraction became the memory subset. Blood was obtained by leukapheresis, after which PBMCs were separated by Ficoll-Histopaque density gradient centrifugation and cryopreserved in liquid nitrogen vapor phase. Purity and quantity of every magnetically sorted T cell population were checked by analytical flow cytometry. Each sorted fraction had its genomic DNA isolated and then quantified by UV absorbance on a Nanodrop 2000c. At the junction V is shortened by 0 bases and J by 5 bases, with 14 bases in between. From cysteine to phenylalanine, the CDR3 is 16 amino acids long. The CDR3 DNA has 48 bases and is translated from base 1. Taken from the germline V gene (reference sequence), the CDR1 and CDR2 loops are SGHNT and YYREEE.

In regard to this clone: Its antigen is currently not known. The input lacks base qualities; no much larger clone sits a single base away.

Study-level results and caveats: Based on pairwise subsampling, the degree of clonotype sharing among donors was expected to be affected by sequencing depth. Higher generation probabilities were observed for clonotypes shared by all four sorted-subset donors than for non-shared clonotypes. Sampling was restricted to blood, and TCR repertoires in tissues likely differ from the TCR repertoires found in blood. The small number of donors limited the genetic and exposure-history diversity represented. Incomplete sequencing was indicated by rarefaction of sorted-subset datasets, despite the large sequencing depth. Sharing across a few donors was observed for about 4.8% of naive CD4, 3% to 4% of naive CD8, 2.3% of memory CD4, and roughly 0.4% of memory CD8 clonotypes. Naive subsets generally had larger estimated clonotype richness than memory subsets did.

Using the deep immunoSEQ assay, multiplex PCR amplified TCR CDR3 regions from genomic DNA. Extracted genomic DNA from each cell subset was distributed evenly across all wells of several immunoSEQ 96-well plates, and each plate was treated as a replicate. For sorted subsets, about 0.2 ug genomic DNA, equal to about 30,000 T cell genomes, was loaded into each replicate PCR. Purified libraries were measured with a Qubit 3.0 fluorometer, size-checked on a Bioanalyzer 2100, and measured again with the KAPA Library Quantification kit. Every immunoSEQ 96-well plate was sequenced on a separate single-read 150-cycle Illumina NextSeq 550 flow cell. In the original analysis: Because the immunoSEQ output included only junctional sequences and no quality scores, the filtering could not be the same as the filtering used for full-length reads. To assign V/J genes and CDR3, sequences were annotated using PyIR, a Python wrapper for IgBLAST v1.9, with IMGT germline references. Reads were filtered out if the reads had weak V/J assignments (E-value above 1e-6), no CDR3, stop codons, out-of-frame junctions, or ambiguous translated residues. V3J clonotypes were defined by identical inferred V gene, J gene, and CDR3 amino acid sequence. Percentage overlap between repertoires was calculated by dividing the number of shared unique clonotypes by the size of the smaller repertoire. Three approaches were used to assess repertoire richness: RTK rarefaction, the Chao1 estimator, and Recon v2.1 estimates of unobserved clonotypes. Generation probabilities were computed with OLGA for all TCRbeta clonotypes obtained by the gDNA method from several donors. TCRdb holds this immuneACCESS table with in-frame rearrangements only. Some clones are missing; in checked studies, unresolved V genes explain under half, and the rest has no known cause. V and J calls and clone size follow that table, whereas D and trimming were derived from the DNA. This sample comprises about 2.4 million clones, around 90% of them detected only once. Over 0.12% of the sample lies in the top ten.

Sequencing was performed on naive CD4+ T cells sorted from blood. Per the publication, the cell subset or site label means: CD45RA+ positively selected. In this chain, TRBV5-4 is recombined with TRBJ2-2; no D gene call is confident. This sequence originates from a man between 18 and 35 years old in good health. The CDR3 region reads CASSLGGSTATGELFF. The sequenced DNA is TGTGCCAGCAGCTTGGGGGGATCGACTGCAACCGGGGAGCTGTTTTTT.